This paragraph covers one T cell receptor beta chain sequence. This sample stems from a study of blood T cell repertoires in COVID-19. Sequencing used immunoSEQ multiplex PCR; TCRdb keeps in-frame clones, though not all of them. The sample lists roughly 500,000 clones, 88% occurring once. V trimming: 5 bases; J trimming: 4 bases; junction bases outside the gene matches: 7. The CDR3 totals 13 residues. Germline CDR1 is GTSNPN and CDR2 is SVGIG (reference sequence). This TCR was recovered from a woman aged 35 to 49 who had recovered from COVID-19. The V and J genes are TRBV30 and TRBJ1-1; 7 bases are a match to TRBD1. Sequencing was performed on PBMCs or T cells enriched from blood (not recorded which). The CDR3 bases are TGTGCCTGGTGCGGGACAGATGGCACTGAAGCTTTCTTT. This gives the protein CAWCGTDGTEAFF.